This entry concerns a single TCR beta chain. The sample originates from a study of CD8+CD57+ T cells in acquired aplastic anemia. The study profiled TCR beta VDJ and CDR3 using genomic DNA as template. One entry per CDR3 protein, called by TCRdb with MiXCR from the reads. The data contain approximately 160,000 distinct CDR3 sequences, roughly 50% of them singletons. In germline, CDR1 is DFQATT, CDR2 SNEGSKA (reference sequence). This CDR3 is 14 amino acids long. V was shortened by 6 bases and J by 4 bases, with 18 bases between the two germline ends. Only patients with CD8+CD57+ cell expansion on flow cytometry were chosen for sequencing.

J is TRBJ2-5 and V is TRBV20-1, with D possibly being TRBD2 (6 bases). The receptor was isolated from a human donor with aplastic anemia. Specimen: sorted CD4+, CD8+, or CD8+CD57+ T cells (not recorded which) from PBMCs. The CDR3 spells CSAWGLLGRETQYF. Written as DNA, the CDR3 is TGCAGTGCCTGGGGACTCCTGGGGAGAGAGACCCAGTACTTC.